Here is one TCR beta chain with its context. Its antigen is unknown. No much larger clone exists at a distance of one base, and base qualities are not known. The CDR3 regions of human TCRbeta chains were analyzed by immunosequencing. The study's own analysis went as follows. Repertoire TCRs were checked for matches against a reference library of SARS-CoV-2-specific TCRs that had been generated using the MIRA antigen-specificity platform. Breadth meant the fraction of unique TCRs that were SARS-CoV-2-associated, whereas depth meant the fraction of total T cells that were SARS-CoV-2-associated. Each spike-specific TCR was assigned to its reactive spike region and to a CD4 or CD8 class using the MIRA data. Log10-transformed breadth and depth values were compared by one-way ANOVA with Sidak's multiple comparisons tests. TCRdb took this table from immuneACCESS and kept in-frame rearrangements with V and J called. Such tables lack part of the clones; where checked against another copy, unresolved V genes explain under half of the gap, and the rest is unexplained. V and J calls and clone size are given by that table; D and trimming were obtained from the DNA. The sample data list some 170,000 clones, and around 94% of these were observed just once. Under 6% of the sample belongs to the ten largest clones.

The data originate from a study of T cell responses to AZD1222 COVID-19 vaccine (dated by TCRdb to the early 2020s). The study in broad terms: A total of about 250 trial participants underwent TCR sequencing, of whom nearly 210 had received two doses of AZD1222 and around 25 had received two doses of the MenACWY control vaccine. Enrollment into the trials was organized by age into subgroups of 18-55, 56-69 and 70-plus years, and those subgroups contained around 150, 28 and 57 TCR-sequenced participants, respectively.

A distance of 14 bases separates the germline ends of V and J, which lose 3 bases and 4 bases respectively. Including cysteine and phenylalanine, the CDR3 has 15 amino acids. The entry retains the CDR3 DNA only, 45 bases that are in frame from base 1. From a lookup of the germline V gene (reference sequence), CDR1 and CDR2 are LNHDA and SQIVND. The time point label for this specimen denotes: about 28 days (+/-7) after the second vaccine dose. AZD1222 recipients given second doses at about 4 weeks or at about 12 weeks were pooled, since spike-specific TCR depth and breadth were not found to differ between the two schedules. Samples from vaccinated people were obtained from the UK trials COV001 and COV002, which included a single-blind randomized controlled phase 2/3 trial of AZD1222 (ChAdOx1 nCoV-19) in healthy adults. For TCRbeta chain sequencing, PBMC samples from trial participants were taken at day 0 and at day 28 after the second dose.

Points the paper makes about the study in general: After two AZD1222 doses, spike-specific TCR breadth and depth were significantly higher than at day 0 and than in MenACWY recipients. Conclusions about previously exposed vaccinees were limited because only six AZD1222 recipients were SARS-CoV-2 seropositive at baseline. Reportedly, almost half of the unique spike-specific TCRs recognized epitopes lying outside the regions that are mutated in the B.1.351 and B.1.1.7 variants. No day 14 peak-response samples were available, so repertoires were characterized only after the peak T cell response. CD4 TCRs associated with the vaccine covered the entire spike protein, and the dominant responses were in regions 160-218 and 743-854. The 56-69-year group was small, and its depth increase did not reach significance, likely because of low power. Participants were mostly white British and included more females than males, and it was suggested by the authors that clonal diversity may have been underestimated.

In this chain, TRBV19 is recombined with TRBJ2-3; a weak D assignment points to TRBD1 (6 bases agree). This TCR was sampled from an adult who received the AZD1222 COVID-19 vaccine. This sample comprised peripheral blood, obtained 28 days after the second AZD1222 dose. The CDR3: CASSMLGRGADTQYF. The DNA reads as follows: TGTGCCAGTAGTATGCTTGGCAGGGGAGCAGATACGCAGTATTTT. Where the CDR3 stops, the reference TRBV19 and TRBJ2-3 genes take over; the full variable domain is DGGITQSPKYLFRKEGQNVTLSCEQNLNHDAMYWYRQDPGQGLRLIYYSQIVNDFQKGDIAEGYSVSREKKESFPLTVTSAQKNPTAFYLCASSMLGRGADTQYFGPGTRLTVL.